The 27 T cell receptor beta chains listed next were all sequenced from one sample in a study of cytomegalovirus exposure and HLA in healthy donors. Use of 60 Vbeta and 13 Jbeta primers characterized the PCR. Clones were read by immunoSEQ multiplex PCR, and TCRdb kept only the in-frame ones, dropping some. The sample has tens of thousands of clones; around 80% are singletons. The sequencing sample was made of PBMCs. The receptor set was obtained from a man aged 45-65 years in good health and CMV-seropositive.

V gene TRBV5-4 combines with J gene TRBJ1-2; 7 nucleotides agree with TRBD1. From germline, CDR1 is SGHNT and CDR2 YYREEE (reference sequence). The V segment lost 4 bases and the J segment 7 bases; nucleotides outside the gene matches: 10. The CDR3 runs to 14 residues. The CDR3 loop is CASSPSDRNGGYTF. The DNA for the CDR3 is TGTGCCAGCAGCCCGTCGGACAGGAACGGTGGCTACACCTTC.

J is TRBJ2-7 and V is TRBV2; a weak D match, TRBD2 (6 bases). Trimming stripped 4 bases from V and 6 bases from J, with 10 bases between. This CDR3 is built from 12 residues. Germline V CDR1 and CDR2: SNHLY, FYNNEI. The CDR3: CASSGPGGEQYF. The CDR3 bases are TGTGCCAGCAGTGGCCCCGGGGGCGAGCAGTACTTC. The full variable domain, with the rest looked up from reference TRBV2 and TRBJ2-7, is EPEVTQTPSHQVTQMGQEVILRCVPISNHLYFYWYRQILGQKVEFLVSFYNNEISEKSEIFDDQFSVERPDGSNFTLKIRSTKLEDSAMYFCASSGPGGEQYFGPGTRLTVT.

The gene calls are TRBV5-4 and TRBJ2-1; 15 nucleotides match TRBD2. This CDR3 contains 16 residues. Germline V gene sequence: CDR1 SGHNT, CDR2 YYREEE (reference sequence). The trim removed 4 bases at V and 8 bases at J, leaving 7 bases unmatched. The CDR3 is CASSAGTSGRTHEQFF. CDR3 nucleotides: TGTGCCAGCAGCGCCGGGACTAGCGGGAGGACCCATGAGCAGTTCTTC.

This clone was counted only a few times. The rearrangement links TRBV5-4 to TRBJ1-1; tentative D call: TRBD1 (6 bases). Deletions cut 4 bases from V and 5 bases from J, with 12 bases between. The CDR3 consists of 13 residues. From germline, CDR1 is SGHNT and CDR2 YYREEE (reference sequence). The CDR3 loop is CASSTPGQTEAFF. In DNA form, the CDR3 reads TGTGCCAGCAGCACACCTGGACAGACTGAAGCTTTCTTT.

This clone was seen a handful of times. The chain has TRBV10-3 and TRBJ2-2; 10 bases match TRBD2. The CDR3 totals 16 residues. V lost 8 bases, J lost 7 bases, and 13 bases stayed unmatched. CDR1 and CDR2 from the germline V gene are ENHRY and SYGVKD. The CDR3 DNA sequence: TGTGCCATCGGGGAGGAGCTAGCGGGAGTATTCGGGGAGCTGTTTTTT. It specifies CAIGEELAGVFGELFF.

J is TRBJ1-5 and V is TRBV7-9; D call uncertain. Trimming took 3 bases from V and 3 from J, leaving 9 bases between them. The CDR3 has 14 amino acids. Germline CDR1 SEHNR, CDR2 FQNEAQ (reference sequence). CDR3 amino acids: CASSLAGYNQPQHF. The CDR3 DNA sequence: TGTGCCAGCAGCTTGGCAGGATACAATCAGCCCCAGCATTTT.

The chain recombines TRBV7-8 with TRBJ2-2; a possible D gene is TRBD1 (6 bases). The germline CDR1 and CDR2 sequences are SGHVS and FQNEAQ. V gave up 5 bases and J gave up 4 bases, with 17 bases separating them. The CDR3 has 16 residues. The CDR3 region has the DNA TGTGCCAGCAGCCCCCGGCCAGGGGAAGGCACCGGGGAGCTGTTTTTT. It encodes CASSPRPGEGTGELFF.

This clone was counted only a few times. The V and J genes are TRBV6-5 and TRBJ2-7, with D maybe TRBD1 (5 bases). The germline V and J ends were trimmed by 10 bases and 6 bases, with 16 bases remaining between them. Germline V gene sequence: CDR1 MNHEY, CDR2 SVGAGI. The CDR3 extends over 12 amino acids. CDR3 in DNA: TGTGCCATGGGAAGGGGATCGGTCGAGCAGTACTTC. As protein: CAMGRGSVEQYF.

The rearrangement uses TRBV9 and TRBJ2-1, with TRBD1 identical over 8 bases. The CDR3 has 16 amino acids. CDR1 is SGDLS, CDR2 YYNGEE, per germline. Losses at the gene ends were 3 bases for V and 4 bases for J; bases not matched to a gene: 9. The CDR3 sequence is CASSERGQDSYNEQFF. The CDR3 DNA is TGTGCCAGCAGCGAGAGGGGACAGGATTCATACAATGAGCAGTTCTTC.

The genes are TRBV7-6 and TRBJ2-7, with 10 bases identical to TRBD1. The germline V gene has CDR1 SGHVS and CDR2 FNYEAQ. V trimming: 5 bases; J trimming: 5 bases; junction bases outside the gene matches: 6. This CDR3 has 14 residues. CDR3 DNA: TGTGCCAGCAGCCCAGGGACAGGGGCGAACGAGCAGTACTTC. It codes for CASSPGTGANEQYF.

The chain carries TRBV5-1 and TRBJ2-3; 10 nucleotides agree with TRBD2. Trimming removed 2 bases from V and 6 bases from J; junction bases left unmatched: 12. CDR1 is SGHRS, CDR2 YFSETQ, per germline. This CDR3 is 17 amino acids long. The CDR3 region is CASSFPTSGVAGDTQYF. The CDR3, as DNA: TGCGCCAGCAGCTTCCCCACTAGCGGGGTCGCAGGGGATACGCAGTATTTT. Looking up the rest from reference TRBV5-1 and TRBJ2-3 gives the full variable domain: KAGVTQTPRYLIKTRGQQVTLSCSPISGHRSVSWYQQTPGQGLQFLFEYFSETQRNKGNFPGRFSGRQFSNSRSEMNVSTLELGDSALYLCASSFPTSGVAGDTQYFGPGTRLTVL.

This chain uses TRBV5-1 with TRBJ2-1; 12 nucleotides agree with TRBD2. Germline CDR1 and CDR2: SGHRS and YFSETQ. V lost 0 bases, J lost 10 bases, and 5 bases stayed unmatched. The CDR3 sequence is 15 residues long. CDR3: CASSLVGLAGAEQFF. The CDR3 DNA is TGCGCCAGCAGCTTGGTGGGACTAGCGGGCGCAGAGCAGTTCTTC.

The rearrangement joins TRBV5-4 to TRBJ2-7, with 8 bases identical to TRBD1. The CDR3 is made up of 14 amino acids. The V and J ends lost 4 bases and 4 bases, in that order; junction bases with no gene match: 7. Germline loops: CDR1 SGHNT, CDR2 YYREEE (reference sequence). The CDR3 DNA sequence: TGTGCCAGCAGCCAGACAGGGGTTCTATACGAGCAGTACTTC. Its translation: CASSQTGVLYEQYF.

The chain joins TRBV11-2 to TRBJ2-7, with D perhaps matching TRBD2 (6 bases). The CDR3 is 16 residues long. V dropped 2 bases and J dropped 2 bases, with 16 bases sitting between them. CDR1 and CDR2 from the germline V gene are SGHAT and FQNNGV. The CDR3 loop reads CASSLLVSGWTYEQYF. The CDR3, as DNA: TGTGCCAGCAGCTTATTGGTAAGCGGGTGGACCTACGAGCAGTACTTC.

The CDR3: CASSTGFSDTQYF. The CDR3 DNA is TGTGCCAGTAGTACAGGGTTTTCAGATACGCAGTATTTT. The chain is built from TRBV19 and TRBJ2-3, with a tentative D call TRBD1 (5 bases). This CDR3 has 13 residues. V lost 4 bases, J lost 4 bases, and 9 bases lay in between. Looked up from germline, CDR1 is LNHDA and CDR2 is SQIVND (reference sequence).

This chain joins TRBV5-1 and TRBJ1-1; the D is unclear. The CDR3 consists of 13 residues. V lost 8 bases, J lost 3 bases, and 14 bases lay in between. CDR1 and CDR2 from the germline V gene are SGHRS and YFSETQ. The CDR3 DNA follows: TGCGCCAGTCAAGGTCGCGGGGACACTGAAGCTTTCTTT. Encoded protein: CASQGRGDTEAFF. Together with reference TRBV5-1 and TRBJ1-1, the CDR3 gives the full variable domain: KAGVTQTPRYLIKTRGQQVTLSCSPISGHRSVSWYQQTPGQGLQFLFEYFSETQRNKGNFPGRFSGRQFSNSRSEMNVSTLELGDSALYLCASQGRGDTEAFFGQGTRLTVV.

As DNA, the CDR3 is TGTGCCAGCAGTACTTCCGAGCAGTACTTC. This codes for CASSTSEQYF. The chain links TRBV6-1 to TRBJ2-7; D unresolved. The germline gives CDR1 MNHNS, CDR2 SASEGT. This CDR3 contains 10 residues. Trimming left V 5 bases short and J 6 bases short, with 5 bases between.

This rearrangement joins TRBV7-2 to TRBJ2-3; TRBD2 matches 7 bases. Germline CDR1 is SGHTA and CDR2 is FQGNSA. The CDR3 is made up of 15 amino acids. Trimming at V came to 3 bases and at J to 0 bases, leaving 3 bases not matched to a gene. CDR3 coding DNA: TGTGCCAGCAGCTTGGGGGGGGTCAGCACAGATACGCAGTATTTT. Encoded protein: CASSLGGVSTDTQYF.

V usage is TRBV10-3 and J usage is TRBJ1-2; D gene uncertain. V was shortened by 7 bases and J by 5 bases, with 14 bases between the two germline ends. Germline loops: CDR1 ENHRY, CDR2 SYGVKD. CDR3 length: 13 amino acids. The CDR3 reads CAIMHSPMYGYTF. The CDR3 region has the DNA TGTGCCATCATGCACAGCCCGATGTATGGCTACACCTTC.

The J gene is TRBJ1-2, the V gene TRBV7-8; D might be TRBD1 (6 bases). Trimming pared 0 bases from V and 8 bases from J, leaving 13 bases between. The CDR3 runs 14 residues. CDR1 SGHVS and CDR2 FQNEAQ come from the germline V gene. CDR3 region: CASSLANRDGGYTF. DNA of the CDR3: TGTGCCAGCAGCTTAGCGAACAGGGACGGGGGCTACACCTTC.

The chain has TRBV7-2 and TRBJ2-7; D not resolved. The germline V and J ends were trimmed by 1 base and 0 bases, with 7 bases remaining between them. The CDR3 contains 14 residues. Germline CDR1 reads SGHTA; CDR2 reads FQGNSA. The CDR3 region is CASSLVGGSYEQYF. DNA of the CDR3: TGTGCCAGCAGCTTAGTAGGCGGCTCCTACGAGCAGTACTTC.

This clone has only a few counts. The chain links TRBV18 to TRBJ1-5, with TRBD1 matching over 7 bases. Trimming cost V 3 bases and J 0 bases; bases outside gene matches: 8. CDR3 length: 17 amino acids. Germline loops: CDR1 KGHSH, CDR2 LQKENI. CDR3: CASSPLFAGGSNQPQHF. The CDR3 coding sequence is TGTGCCAGCTCACCGTTGTTCGCAGGGGGTAGCAATCAGCCCCAGCATTTT.

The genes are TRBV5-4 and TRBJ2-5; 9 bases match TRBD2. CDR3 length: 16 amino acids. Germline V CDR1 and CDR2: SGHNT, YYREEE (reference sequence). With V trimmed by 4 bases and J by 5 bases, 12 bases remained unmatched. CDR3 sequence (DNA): TGTGCCAGCAGCCCGGACCGCGGGAGGGCCAGGGAGACCCAGTACTTC. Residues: CASSPDRGRARETQYF.

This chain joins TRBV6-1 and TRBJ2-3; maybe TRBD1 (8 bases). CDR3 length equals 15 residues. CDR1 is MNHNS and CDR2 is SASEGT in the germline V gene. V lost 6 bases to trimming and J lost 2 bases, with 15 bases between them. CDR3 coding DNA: TGTGCCAGCAGCGGACAGGGAGGGTCCACAGATACGCAGTATTTT. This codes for CASSGQGGSTDTQYF.

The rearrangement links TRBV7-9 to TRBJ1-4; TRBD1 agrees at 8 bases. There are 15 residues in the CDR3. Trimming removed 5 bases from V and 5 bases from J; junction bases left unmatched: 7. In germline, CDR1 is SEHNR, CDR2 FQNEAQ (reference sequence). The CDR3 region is CASSAPGQVNEKLFF. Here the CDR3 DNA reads TGTGCCAGCAGCGCTCCGGGACAGGTCAATGAAAAACTGTTTTTT.

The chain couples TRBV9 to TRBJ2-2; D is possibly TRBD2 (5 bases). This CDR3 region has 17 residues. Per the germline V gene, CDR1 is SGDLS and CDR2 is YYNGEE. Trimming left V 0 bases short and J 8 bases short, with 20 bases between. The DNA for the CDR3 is TGTGCCAGCAGCGTAGGCCCCGGCGGACTCCTGAGAGGGGAGCTGTTTTTT. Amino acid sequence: CASSVGPGGLLRGELFF.

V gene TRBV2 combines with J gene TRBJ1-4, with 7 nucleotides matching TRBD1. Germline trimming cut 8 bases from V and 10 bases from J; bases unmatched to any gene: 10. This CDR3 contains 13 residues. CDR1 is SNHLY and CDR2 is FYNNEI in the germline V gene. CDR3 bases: TGTGCCAGCGAGAGGGGGCGAGGTGGAAAACTGTTTTTT. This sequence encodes CASERGRGGKLFF.